In its sample, the clone carrying this T cell receptor (beta chain) was seen many times. CDR1 and CDR2 from the germline V gene are SGHRS and YFSETQ. This CDR3 is 16 amino acids long. V lost 3 bases, J lost 0 bases, and 7 bases stayed unmatched. Preparation of the TCRbeta library used unique molecular identifiers. TCRdb reanalysed the PCR reads using MiXCR and keeps one entry per CDR3 protein. The sample lists roughly 500,000 distinct CDR3 sequences, around 12% occurring once. These data originate in a study of T-cell reconstitution after alpha-beta-depleted transplantation in children. This sequence joins TRBV5-1 and TRBJ1-1, with TRBD1 matching 8 bases. The material sequenced was PBMCs from the stem cell graft donor, taken from the stem cell graft. The receptor was derived from a human donor who donated a stem cell graft to a child with combined immunodeficiency. The CDR3 protein is CASSSTGVPMNTEAFF. The DNA for the CDR3 is TGCGCCAGCAGCTCGACAGGGGTCCCCATGAACACTGAAGCTTTCTTT.